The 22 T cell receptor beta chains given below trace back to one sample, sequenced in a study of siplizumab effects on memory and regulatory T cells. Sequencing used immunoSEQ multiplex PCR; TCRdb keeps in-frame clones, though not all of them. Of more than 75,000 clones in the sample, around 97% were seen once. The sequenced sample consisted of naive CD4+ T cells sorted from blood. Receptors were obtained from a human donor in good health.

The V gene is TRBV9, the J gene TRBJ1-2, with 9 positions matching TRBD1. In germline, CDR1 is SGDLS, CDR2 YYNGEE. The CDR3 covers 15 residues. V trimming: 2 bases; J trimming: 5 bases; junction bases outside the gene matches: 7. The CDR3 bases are TGTGCCAGCAGCGTTTCACAGGGGGCCCGGTATGGCTACACCTTC. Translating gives CASSVSQGARYGYTF. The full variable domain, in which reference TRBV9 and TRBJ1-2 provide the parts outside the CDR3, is DSGVTQTPKHLITATGQRVTLRCSPRSGDLSVYWYQQSLDQGLQFLIQYYNGEERAKGNILERFSAQQFPDLHSELNLSSLELGDSALYFCASSVSQGARYGYTFGSGTRLTVV.

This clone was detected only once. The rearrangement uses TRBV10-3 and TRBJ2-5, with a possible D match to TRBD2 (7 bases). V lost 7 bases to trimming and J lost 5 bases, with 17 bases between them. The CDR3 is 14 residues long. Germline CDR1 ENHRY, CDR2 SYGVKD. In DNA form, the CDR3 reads TGTGCCATCAATTCGGGGGGCAGTCAGGAGACCCAGTACTTC. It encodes CAINSGGSQETQYF.

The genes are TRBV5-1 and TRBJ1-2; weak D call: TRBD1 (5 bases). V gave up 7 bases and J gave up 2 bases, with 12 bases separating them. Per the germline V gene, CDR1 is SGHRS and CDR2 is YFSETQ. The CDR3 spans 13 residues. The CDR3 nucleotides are TGCGCCAGCCGAGACCGGGGGAACTATGGCTACACCTTC. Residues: CASRDRGNYGYTF.

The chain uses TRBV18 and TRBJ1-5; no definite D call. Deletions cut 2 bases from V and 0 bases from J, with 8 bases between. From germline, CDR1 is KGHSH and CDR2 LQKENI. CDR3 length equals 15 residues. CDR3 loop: CASSPGANSNQPQHF. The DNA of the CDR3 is TGTGCCAGCTCACCAGGAGCTAATAGCAATCAGCCCCAGCATTTT.

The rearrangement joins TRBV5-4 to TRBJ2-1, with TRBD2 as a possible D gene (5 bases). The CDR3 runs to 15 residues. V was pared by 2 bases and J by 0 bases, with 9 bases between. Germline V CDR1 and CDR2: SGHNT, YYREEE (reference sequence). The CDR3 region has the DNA TGTGCCAGCAGCTTAAGCGGAAGCTCCTACAATGAGCAGTTCTTC. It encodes CASSLSGSSYNEQFF. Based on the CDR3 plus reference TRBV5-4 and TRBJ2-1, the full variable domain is ETGVTQSPTHLIKTRGQQVTLRCSSQSGHNTVSWYQQALGQGPQFIFQYYREEENGRGNFPPRFSGLQFPNYSSELNVNALELDDSALYLCASSLSGSSYNEQFFGPGTRLTVL.

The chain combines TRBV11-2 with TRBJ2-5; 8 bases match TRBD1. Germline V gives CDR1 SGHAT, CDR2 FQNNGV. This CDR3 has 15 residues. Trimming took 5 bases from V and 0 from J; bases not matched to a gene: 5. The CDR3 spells CASSENRGYQETQYF. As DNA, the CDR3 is TGTGCCAGCAGCGAGAACAGGGGGTACCAAGAGACCCAGTACTTC.

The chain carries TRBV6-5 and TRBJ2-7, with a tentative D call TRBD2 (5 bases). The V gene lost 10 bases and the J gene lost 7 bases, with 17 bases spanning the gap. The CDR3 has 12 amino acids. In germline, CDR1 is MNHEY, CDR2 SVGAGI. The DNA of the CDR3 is TGTGCCACCAACACTGGCCGAGGGGAGCAGTACTTC. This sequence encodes CATNTGRGEQYF.

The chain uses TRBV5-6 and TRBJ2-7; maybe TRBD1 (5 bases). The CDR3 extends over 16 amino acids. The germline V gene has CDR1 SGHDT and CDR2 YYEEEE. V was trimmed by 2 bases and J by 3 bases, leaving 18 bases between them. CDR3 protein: CASSFTVQGKGYEQYF. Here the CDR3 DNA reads TGTGCCAGCAGCTTTACGGTGCAGGGTAAGGGCTACGAGCAGTACTTC.

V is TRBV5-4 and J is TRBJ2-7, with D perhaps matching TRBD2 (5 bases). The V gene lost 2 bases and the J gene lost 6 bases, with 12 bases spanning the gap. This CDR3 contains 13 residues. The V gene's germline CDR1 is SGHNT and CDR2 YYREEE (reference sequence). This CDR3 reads CASSLPDRGEQYF. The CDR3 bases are TGTGCCAGCAGCTTACCCGACCGGGGCGAGCAGTACTTC. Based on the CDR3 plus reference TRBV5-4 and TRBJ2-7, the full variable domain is ETGVTQSPTHLIKTRGQQVTLRCSSQSGHNTVSWYQQALGQGPQFIFQYYREEENGRGNFPPRFSGLQFPNYSSELNVNALELDDSALYLCASSLPDRGEQYFGPGTRLTVT.

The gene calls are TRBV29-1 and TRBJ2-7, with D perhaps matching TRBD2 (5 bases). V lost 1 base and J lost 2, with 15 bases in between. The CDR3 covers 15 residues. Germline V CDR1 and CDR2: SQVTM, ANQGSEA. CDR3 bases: TGCAGCGTTGAAGGTGGGAGCCCCTTCACCTACGAGCAGTACTTC. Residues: CSVEGGSPFTYEQYF.

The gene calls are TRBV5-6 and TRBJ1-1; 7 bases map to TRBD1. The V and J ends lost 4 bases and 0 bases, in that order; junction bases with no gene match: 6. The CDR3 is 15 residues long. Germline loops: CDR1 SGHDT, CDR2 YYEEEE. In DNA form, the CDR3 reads TGTGCCAGCAGCACCCCGACAGGGATGAACACTGAAGCTTTCTTT. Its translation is CASSTPTGMNTEAFF. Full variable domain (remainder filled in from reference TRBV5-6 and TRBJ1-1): DAGVTQSPTHLIKTRGQQVTLRCSPKSGHDTVSWYQQALGQGPQFIFQYYEEEERQRGNFPDRFSGHQFPNYSSELNVNALLLGDSALYLCASSTPTGMNTEAFFGQGTRLTVV.

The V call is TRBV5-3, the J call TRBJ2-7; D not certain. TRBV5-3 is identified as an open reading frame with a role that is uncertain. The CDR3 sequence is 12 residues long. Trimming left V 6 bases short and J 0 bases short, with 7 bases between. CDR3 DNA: TGTGCCAGAACCCAACCCTCCTACGAGCAGTACTTC. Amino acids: CARTQPSYEQYF.

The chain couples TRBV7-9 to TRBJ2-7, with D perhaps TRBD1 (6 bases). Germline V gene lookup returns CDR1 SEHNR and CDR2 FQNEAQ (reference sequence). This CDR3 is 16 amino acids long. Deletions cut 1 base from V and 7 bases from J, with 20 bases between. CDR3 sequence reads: CASSLGSGTTAGEQYF. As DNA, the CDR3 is TGTGCCAGCAGCTTAGGGTCTGGGACAACAGCCGGGGAGCAGTACTTC. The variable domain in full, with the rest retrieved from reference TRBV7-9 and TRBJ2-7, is DTGVSQNPRHKITKRGQNVTFRCDPISEHNRLYWYRQTLGQGPEFLTYFQNEAQLEKSRLLSDRFSAERPKGSFSTLEIQRTEQGDSAMYLCASSLGSGTTAGEQYFGPGTRLTVT.

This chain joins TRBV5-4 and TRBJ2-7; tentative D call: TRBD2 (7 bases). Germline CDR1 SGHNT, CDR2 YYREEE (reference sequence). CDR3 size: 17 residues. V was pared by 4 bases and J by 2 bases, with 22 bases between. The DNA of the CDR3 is TGTGCCAGCAGCCGGGGGGATGGGGGCTCTAAACCCTACGAGCAGTACTTC. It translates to CASSRGDGGSKPYEQYF.

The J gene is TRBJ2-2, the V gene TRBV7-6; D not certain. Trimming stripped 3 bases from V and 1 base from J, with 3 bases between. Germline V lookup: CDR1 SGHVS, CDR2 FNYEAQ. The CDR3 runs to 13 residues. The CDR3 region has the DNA TGTGCCAGCAGCTTGGGGAACACCGGGGAGCTGTTTTTT. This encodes CASSLGNTGELFF.

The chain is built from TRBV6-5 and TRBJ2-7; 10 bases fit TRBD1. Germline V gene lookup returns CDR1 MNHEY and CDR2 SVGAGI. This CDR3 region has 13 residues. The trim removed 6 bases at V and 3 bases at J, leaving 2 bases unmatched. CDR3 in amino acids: CASRRDRGYEQYF. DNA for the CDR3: TGTGCCAGCAGGCGGGACAGGGGCTACGAGCAGTACTTC.

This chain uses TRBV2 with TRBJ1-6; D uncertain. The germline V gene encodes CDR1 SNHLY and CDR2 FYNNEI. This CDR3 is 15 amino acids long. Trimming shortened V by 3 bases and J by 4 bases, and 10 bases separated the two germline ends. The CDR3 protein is CASSDGGPYNSPLHF. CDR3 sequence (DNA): TGTGCCAGCAGTGACGGAGGGCCTTATAATTCACCCCTCCACTTT. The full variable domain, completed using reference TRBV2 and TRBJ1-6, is EPEVTQTPSHQVTQMGQEVILRCVPISNHLYFYWYRQILGQKVEFLVSFYNNEISEKSEIFDDQFSVERPDGSNFTLKIRSTKLEDSAMYFCASSDGGPYNSPLHFGNGTRLTVT.

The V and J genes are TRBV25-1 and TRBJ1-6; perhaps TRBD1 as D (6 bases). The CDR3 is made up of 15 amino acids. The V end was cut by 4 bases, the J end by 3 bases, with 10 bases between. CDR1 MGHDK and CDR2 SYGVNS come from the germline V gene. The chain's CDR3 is CASSARQDYNSPLHF. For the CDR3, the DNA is TGTGCCAGCAGTGCAAGACAGGACTATAATTCACCCCTCCACTTT.

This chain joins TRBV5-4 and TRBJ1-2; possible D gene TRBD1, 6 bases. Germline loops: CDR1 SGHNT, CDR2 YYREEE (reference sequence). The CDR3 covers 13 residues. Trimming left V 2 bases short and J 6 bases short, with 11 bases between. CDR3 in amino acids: CASSLRGGDGYTF. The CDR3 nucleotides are TGTGCCAGCAGCTTAAGAGGGGGTGATGGCTACACCTTC. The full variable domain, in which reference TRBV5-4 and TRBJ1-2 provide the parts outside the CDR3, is ETGVTQSPTHLIKTRGQQVTLRCSSQSGHNTVSWYQQALGQGPQFIFQYYREEENGRGNFPPRFSGLQFPNYSSELNVNALELDDSALYLCASSLRGGDGYTFGSGTRLTVV.

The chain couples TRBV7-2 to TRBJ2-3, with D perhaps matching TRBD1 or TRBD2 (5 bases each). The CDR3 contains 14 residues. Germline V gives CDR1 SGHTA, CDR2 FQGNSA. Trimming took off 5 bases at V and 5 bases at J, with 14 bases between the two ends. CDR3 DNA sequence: TGTGCCAGCAGCCCGGGACCCGCTCGAGATACGCAGTATTTT. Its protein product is CASSPGPARDTQYF.

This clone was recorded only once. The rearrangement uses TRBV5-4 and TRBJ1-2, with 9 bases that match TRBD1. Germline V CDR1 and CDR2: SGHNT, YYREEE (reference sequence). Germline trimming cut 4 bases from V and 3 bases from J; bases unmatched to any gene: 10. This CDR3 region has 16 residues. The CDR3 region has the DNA TGTGCCAGCAGCAAACAGGGGGCAGGTTCTGACTATGGCTACACCTTC. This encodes CASSKQGAGSDYGYTF.

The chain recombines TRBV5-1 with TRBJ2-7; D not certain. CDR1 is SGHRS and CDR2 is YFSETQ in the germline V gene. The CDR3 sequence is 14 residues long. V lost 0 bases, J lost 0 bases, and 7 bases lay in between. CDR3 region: CASSLAPPSYEQYF. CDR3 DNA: TGCGCCAGCAGCTTGGCGCCGCCCTCCTACGAGCAGTACTTC. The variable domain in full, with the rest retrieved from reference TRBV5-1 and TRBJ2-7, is KAGVTQTPRYLIKTRGQQVTLSCSPISGHRSVSWYQQTPGQGLQFLFEYFSETQRNKGNFPGRFSGRQFSNSRSEMNVSTLELGDSALYLCASSLAPPSYEQYFGPGTRLTVT.